The 25 T cell receptor beta chains in this list originate from one sample, sequenced in a study of blood T cell repertoires in COVID-19. Sequencing was performed with immunoSEQ multiplex PCR; in TCRdb, only in-frame clones are kept and a portion is missing. Among about 210,000 clones, around 90% were seen once, and the ten largest hold less than 1.5%. Specimen: PBMCs or T cells enriched from blood (not recorded which). These TCRs come from a man younger than 40 who had recovered from COVID-19.

The gene calls are TRBV27 and TRBJ2-5; 10 positions match TRBD2. The CDR3 is made up of 16 amino acids. Germline V CDR1 and CDR2: MNHEY, SMNVEV (reference sequence). Unmatched junction bases numbered 6, after V lost 5 bases and J lost 0 bases. CDR3 DNA sequence: TGTGCCAGCAGTCCTAGCGGGGGACTTTACCAAGAGACCCAGTACTTC. It specifies CASSPSGGLYQETQYF.

The chain has TRBV4-1 and TRBJ1-1; no reliable D call. This CDR3 has 12 amino acids. The V end was cut by 3 bases, the J end by 6 bases, with 8 bases between. Germline lookup yields CDR1 MGHRA and CDR2 YSYEKL. Written as DNA, the CDR3 is TGCGCCAGCAGCCACCCCGGGGCTGAAGCTTTCTTT. Protein sequence: CASSHPGAEAFF.

Only a few counts were recorded for this clone. The rearrangement links TRBV7-8 to TRBJ1-4; 9 bases are shared with TRBD1. Trimming took 1 base from V and 0 from J; bases not matched to a gene: 6. The CDR3 extends over 18 amino acids. CDR1 SGHVS and CDR2 FQNEAQ come from the germline V gene. Here the CDR3 reads CASSLVIRTGATNEKLFF. As DNA, the CDR3 is TGTGCCAGCAGCTTAGTTATCCGGACAGGGGCAACTAATGAAAAACTGTTTTTT.

The chain is built from TRBV4-1 and TRBJ2-3, with D possibly being TRBD2 (5 bases). CDR3 length: 14 amino acids. The V and J ends lost 4 bases and 4 bases respectively, with 12 bases between them. CDR1 is MGHRA and CDR2 is YSYEKL in the germline V gene. The CDR3 DNA reads as TGCGCCAGCAGCCCCGGTCGGGGATCAGATACGCAGTATTTT. Its translation is CASSPGRGSDTQYF.

The table lists this clone with many counts. The rearrangement uses TRBV3-1 (or the pseudogene TRBV3-2) and TRBJ1-1; 7 bases line up with TRBD1. The ends lost 5 bases at V and 1 base at J; junction bases unmatched: 4. Germline values: CDR1 LGHDT, CDR2 YNNKEL (reference sequence). This CDR3 is built from 14 residues. The CDR3 nucleotides are TGTGCCAGCAGCAACCGACAGGGGAACACTGAAGCTTTCTTT. Protein: CASSNRQGNTEAFF.

The V gene is TRBV27, the J gene TRBJ1-4, with 8 bases aligning to TRBD1. The CDR3 extends over 15 amino acids. The junction had 4 bases not matched to a gene; V was cut back by 5 bases and J by 2 bases. Germline V gives CDR1 MNHEY, CDR2 SMNVEV (reference sequence). For the CDR3, the DNA is TGTGCCAGCAGTCGCACAGGGGGGACTAATGAAAAACTGTTTTTT. Translation gives CASSRTGGTNEKLFF.

The J gene is TRBJ1-4, the V gene TRBV10-3, with D maybe TRBD1 (5 bases). With 2 bases removed from V and 7 bases from J, the gap between germline ends came to 11 bases. The CDR3 length is 14 residues. The V gene's germline CDR1 is ENHRY and CDR2 SYGVKD. CDR3 sequence reads: CAISEEDSSEKLFF. CDR3 DNA: TGTGCCATCAGTGAGGAAGACAGTAGTGAAAAACTGTTTTTT.

The CDR3 region is CASSLSRGMKGELFF. The CDR3 DNA is TGTGCCAGCAGCTTGTCAAGGGGGATGAAGGGGGAGCTGTTTTTT. The chain uses TRBV5-4 and TRBJ2-2; tentatively, D is TRBD1 (6 bases). CDR3 size: 15 residues. Trimming cost V 1 base and J 8 bases, with 15 bases left between them. Germline CDR1 and CDR2: SGHNT and YYREEE (reference sequence). Using reference TRBV5-4 and TRBJ2-2 for the parts outside the CDR3, the full variable domain is ETGVTQSPTHLIKTRGQQVTLRCSSQSGHNTVSWYQQALGQGPQFIFQYYREEENGRGNFPPRFSGLQFPNYSSELNVNALELDDSALYLCASSLSRGMKGELFFGEGSRLTVL.

This clone was detected once. The gene calls are TRBV27 and TRBJ2-5; possible D gene TRBD2, 5 bases. Germline loops: CDR1 MNHEY, CDR2 SMNVEV (reference sequence). The CDR3 loop spans 14 amino acids. V was cut by 6 bases and J by 3 bases, with 14 bases left in between. The CDR3 nucleotides are TGTGCCAGCAGAACCCTCGGGGAGAAAGAGACCCAGTACTTC. Protein product: CASRTLGEKETQYF.

V usage is TRBV11-2 and J usage is TRBJ1-4; D may be TRBD1 (5 bases). The germline CDR1 and CDR2 sequences are SGHAT and FQNNGV. Deletions cut 2 bases from V and 6 bases from J, with 7 bases between. This CDR3 is built from 13 residues. CDR3 bases: TGTGCCAGCAGCTTAATACAGGATGAAAAACTGTTTTTT. Translating it yields CASSLIQDEKLFF.

Remarks on this clone: The same CDR3 can be traced to other DNA sequences in this sample. CDR3 bases: TGTGCCAGCAGCTTAGGGGGACAGGGGGCCCAGCCCCAGCATTTT. It encodes CASSLGGQGAQPQHF. This sequence joins TRBV7-2 and TRBJ1-5, with 12 bases lining up with TRBD1. The CDR3 length is 15 residues. V dropped 1 base and J dropped 7; count of bases not matched to a gene: 2. The V gene's germline CDR1 is SGHTA and CDR2 FQGNSA.

This clone was recorded a few times. V usage is TRBV2 and J usage is TRBJ2-1; 8 bases align to TRBD1. V was pared by 7 bases and J by 6 bases, with 2 bases of the junction left unmatched. CDR3 length: 12 residues. CDR1 SNHLY and CDR2 FYNNEI come from the germline V gene. The CDR3 protein is CASKTGGNEQFF. CDR3 DNA sequence: TGTGCCAGCAAAACAGGGGGCAATGAGCAGTTCTTC.

This clone was found once. The rearrangement joins TRBV29-1 to TRBJ1-1; D might be TRBD1 (5 bases). Germline V gives CDR1 SQVTM, CDR2 ANQGSEA. The CDR3 length is 13 residues. The V gene lost 1 base and the J gene lost 4 bases, with 10 bases spanning the gap. This chain's CDR3 is CSVEGSRATEAFF. CDR3 DNA sequence: TGCAGCGTTGAAGGCAGCAGGGCCACTGAAGCTTTCTTT.

The J gene is TRBJ2-3, the V gene TRBV6-5; 10 bases are shared with TRBD1. Per germline, CDR1 MNHEY and CDR2 SVGAGI. This CDR3 is 13 amino acids long. Unmatched junction bases numbered 2, after V lost 8 bases and J lost 3 bases. The CDR3 DNA is TGTGCCAGCGGGGACAGGGGAACAGATACGCAGTATTTT. This translates into CASGDRGTDTQYF.

The rearrangement uses TRBV5-4 and TRBJ2-2, with D possibly matching TRBD2 (5 bases). CDR1 and CDR2 from the germline V gene are SGHNT and YYREEE (reference sequence). The length of the CDR3 is 16 residues. V was clipped by 4 bases and J by 5 bases, with 18 bases between them. DNA of the CDR3: TGTGCCAGCAGCCCACTAGGTACAGCCTTGACCGGGGAGCTGTTTTTT. This sequence encodes CASSPLGTALTGELFF. The full variable domain, completed using reference TRBV5-4 and TRBJ2-2, is ETGVTQSPTHLIKTRGQQVTLRCSSQSGHNTVSWYQQALGQGPQFIFQYYREEENGRGNFPPRFSGLQFPNYSSELNVNALELDDSALYLCASSPLGTALTGELFFGEGSRLTVL.

The genes are TRBV11-2 and TRBJ1-3; D is perhaps TRBD1 (6 bases). V dropped 4 bases and J dropped 3 bases, with 22 bases sitting between them. Germline V gives CDR1 SGHAT, CDR2 FQNNGV. The CDR3 extends over 18 amino acids. The CDR3 DNA sequence: TGTGCCAGCAGCTACGTAGTCCTAACAGGGCGCCGTGGAAACACCATATATTTT. It codes for CASSYVVLTGRRGNTIYF.

The table lists this clone with a few counts. The J gene is TRBJ1-2, the V gene TRBV19; 9 bases match TRBD1. CDR3 size: 16 residues. Germline CDR1 LNHDA, CDR2 SQIVND (reference sequence). The junction had 13 bases not matched to a gene; V was cut back by 6 bases and J by 5 bases. The CDR3 loop reads CASSPGPRDRVYGYTF. In DNA form, the CDR3 reads TGTGCCAGTAGCCCCGGCCCAAGGGACAGGGTGTATGGCTACACCTTC.

The J gene is TRBJ2-7, the V gene TRBV20-1; tentative D call: TRBD2 (6 bases). The germline gives CDR1 DFQATT, CDR2 SNEGSKA (reference sequence). The V and J ends lost 3 bases and 0 bases respectively, with 15 bases between them. This CDR3 has 15 amino acids. The CDR3 DNA reads TGCAGTGCTAGTGAGGTCCTTAGCGGCTCCTACGAGCAGTACTTC. This encodes CSASEVLSGSYEQYF.

The V call is TRBV6-1, the J call TRBJ1-6; D call uncertain. Germline V lookup: CDR1 MNHNS, CDR2 SASEGT. The CDR3 has 14 residues. Trimming left V 0 bases short and J 6 bases short, with 6 bases between. The CDR3 DNA is TGTGCCAGCAGTGAAGCGCTCGGTAATTCACCCCTCCACTTT. Translation: CASSEALGNSPLHF.

The V call is TRBV7-6, the J call TRBJ1-5; D perhaps matches TRBD1 (5 bases). CDR1 and CDR2 from the germline V gene are SGHVS and FNYEAQ. The CDR3 is 16 amino acids. Trimming pared 5 bases from V and 1 base from J, leaving 15 bases between. The DNA of the CDR3 is TGTGCCAGCAGCCTAAACCCCCCAGGGAGCAATCAGCCCCAGCATTTT. Amino acid sequence: CASSLNPPGSNQPQHF. Drawing the rest from reference TRBV7-6 and TRBJ1-5, the complete variable domain is GAGVSQSPRYKVTKRGQDVALRCDPISGHVSLYWYRQALGQGPEFLTYFNYEAQQDKSGLPNDRFSAERPEGSISTLTIQRTEQRDSAMYRCASSLNPPGSNQPQHFGDGTRLSIL.

The genes are TRBV6-5 and TRBJ1-6, with a tentative D call TRBD1 (6 bases). CDR1 and CDR2 (germline): MNHEY, SVGAGI. With 5 bases removed from V and 8 bases from J, the gap between germline ends came to 16 bases. The CDR3 covers 15 residues. This chain's CDR3 is CASSPQGRAYSPLHF. In nucleotides, the CDR3 is TGTGCCAGCAGTCCTCAGGGGAGGGCGTATTCACCCCTCCACTTT.

CDR3 sequence: CATSERTGGQFF. The CDR3 DNA reads as TGTGCCACCAGTGAACGGACAGGCGGGCAGTTCTTC. This sequence joins TRBV24-1 and TRBJ2-1; 7 bases align to TRBD1. With V trimmed by 4 bases and J by 12 bases, 5 bases remained unmatched. The CDR3 extends over 12 amino acids. Germline V gene lookup returns CDR1 KGHDR and CDR2 SFDVKD.

V is TRBV11-2 and J is TRBJ1-2; D perhaps matches TRBD1 (5 bases). The V end lost 3 bases, the J end lost 7 bases, and 12 bases lay between the germline ends. CDR1 is SGHAT, CDR2 FQNNGV, per germline. The CDR3 is 13 residues long. The CDR3 reads CASSFSGRGGYTF. In DNA form, the CDR3 reads TGTGCCAGCAGCTTCTCGGGGCGGGGTGGCTACACCTTC.

The rearrangement uses TRBV5-1 and TRBJ2-2; 13 bases line up with TRBD2. The V gene end was trimmed by 3 bases and the J gene end by 1 base; junction bases not matched to a gene: 3. CDR3 length equals 17 residues. Germline-derived CDR1 and CDR2 are SGHRS and YFSETQ. CDR3 DNA: TGCGCCAGCAGCTCGGGGACTAGCGGGATGAACACCGGGGAGCTGTTTTTT. It is translated as CASSSGTSGMNTGELFF.

V and J are TRBV28 and TRBJ2-7; 11 bases align to TRBD2. The CDR3 has 15 residues. Germline V gives CDR1 MDHEN, CDR2 SYDVKM. After removal of 3 bases from V and 3 bases from J, the junction contained 4 bases not matched to a gene. CDR3 coding DNA: TGTGCCAGCAGTTTCGGGACTAGCGGATTCTACGAGCAGTACTTC. Translating gives CASSFGTSGFYEQYF. Variable domain in full (rest from reference TRBV28 and TRBJ2-7): DVKVTQSSRYLVKRTGEKVFLECVQDMDHENMFWYRQDPGLGLRLIYFSYDVKMKEKGDIPEGYSVSREKKERFSLILESASTNQTSMYLCASSFGTSGFYEQYFGPGTRLTVT.